Listed below are T cell receptor beta chains from one sample, sequenced in a study of blood T cell repertoires in COVID-19. Method: immunoSEQ multiplex PCR; TCRdb's copy keeps in-frame clones and lacks some. The profile shows fewer than 120,000 clones, over 75% of them singletons. Specimen: peripheral blood. These receptors originate from a woman of 80 years or more with active or convalescent COVID-19. Each CDR3 is given with its conserved first and last residue. A D gene is named only where the DNA matches it firmly. Clone size is shown for a subset of rows, as once, few, many or a class of expanded clone.

clone_size j_call v_call d_call cdr3_nt cdr3_aa
NA TRBJ1-2 TRBV5-4 TRBD1 TGTGCCAGCAGCCCTGGACAGGCAAACTATGGCTACACCTTC CASSPGQANYGYTF
NA TRBJ1-4 TRBV19 TRBD1 TGTGCCAGTACCACTACCCGCGGACAGGGTGCAACTAATGAAAAACTGTTTTTT CASTTTRGQGATNEKLFF
once TRBJ2-3 TRBV6-5 NA TGTGCCAGCGGCAGAGATACGCAGTATTTT CASGRDTQYF
NA TRBJ1-1 TRBV5-8 NA TGTGCCAGCAGCTTTAGGGAGCTGAACACTGAAGCTTTCTTT CASSFRELNTEAFF
NA TRBJ2-1 TRBV4-2 TRBD1 TGTGCCAGCGTGGGTACAGGGGGATACAATGAGCAGTTCTTC CASVGTGGYNEQFF
NA TRBJ2-3 TRBV9 NA TGTGCCAGCAGCGTGGGGTCGGGGGTCCCAGATACGCAGTATTTT CASSVGSGVPDTQYF
NA TRBJ2-1 TRBV7-2 TRBD2 TGTGCCAGCAGCTTTTCCCGTGGGACTAGCGGGAGAGTGGGTGAGCAGTTCTTC CASSFSRGTSGRVGEQFF
once TRBJ2-7 TRBV10-3 TRBD2 TGTGCCATCAGTGAAGGACTAGCGGGAGTGTACGAGCAGTACTTC CAISEGLAGVYEQYF
NA TRBJ2-7 TRBV5-4 TRBD1 TGTGCCAGCAGCTTGTGGCAGGGGGCGGGGGAGCAGTACTTC CASSLWQGAGEQYF
NA TRBJ1-5 TRBV5-1 NA TGCGCCAGCAGCTTGGCGGGGGGCAATCAGCCCCAGCATTTT CASSLAGGNQPQHF
many TRBJ1-2 TRBV5-1 NA TGCGCCAGCAGCTTGGGACAGTATGGCTACACCTTC CASSLGQYGYTF
NA TRBJ2-7 TRBV20-1 TRBD1 TGCAGTGCTAGTCGCCAGGGGGCTAACGAGCAGTACTTC CSASRQGANEQYF
NA TRBJ2-7 TRBV20-1 TRBD2 TGCAGTGCTAGTCACCTAGCGGGAGTCTACGAGCAGTACTTC CSASHLAGVYEQYF
NA TRBJ2-7 TRBV21-1 NA TGTGCCAGCAGTACAGGGGGTAAGGCCTACGAGCAGTACTTC CASSTGGKAYEQYF
NA TRBJ2-1 TRBV7-3 TRBD2 TGTGCCAGCACCTTGTCCCTAGCGGGAAACAATGAGCAGTTCTTC CASTLSLAGNNEQFF
NA TRBJ1-5 TRBV5-5 NA TGTGCCAGCAGCTTGGCCCGGGATCAGCCCCAGCATTTT CASSLARDQPQHF
NA TRBJ1-2 TRBV18 TRBD1 TGTGCCAGCTCACAACTACAGGGGAACTATGGCTACACCTTC CASSQLQGNYGYTF
once TRBJ2-5 TRBV19 NA TGTGCCAGTAGTCCAGGGGGGTCCAGGGGGCAAGAGACCCAGTACTTC CASSPGGSRGQETQYF
few TRBJ1-2 TRBV2 NA TGTGCCAGCATACTAAATCGGGGGGACTATGGCTACACCTTC CASILNRGDYGYTF
once TRBJ2-7 TRBV5-1 TRBD1 TGCGCCAGCAGCATCCGAGGACAGGGCAGCTCCTACGAGCAGTACTTC CASSIRGQGSSYEQYF
NA TRBJ2-1 TRBV7-3 NA TGTGCCAGCAGCTCGCGTGGTGGAGACAGCTCCTACAATGAGCAGTTCTTC CASSSRGGDSSYNEQFF
NA TRBJ2-3 TRBV3-1/TRBV3-2 TRBD2 TGTGCCAGCAGCCAAGGGACTAGCGGGAGTGGCACAGATACGCAGTATTTT CASSQGTSGSGTDTQYF
NA TRBJ1-5 TRBV5-1 NA TGCGCCAGCAGCCTAACAGGGATTCAGCCCCAGCATTTT CASSLTGIQPQHF
NA TRBJ2-3 TRBV2 NA TGTGCCAGCAGTGAACAGGTAGATACGCAGTATTTT CASSEQVDTQYF
NA TRBJ1-2 TRBV5-1 TRBD1 TGCGCCAGCAGCCTGCCGGGACAGAATTCCTATGGCTACACCTTC CASSLPGQNSYGYTF
NA TRBJ2-1 TRBV5-4 TRBD2 TGTGCCAGCAGCTCGAAGCGGGGCTCCTACAATGAGCAGTTCTTC CASSSKRGSYNEQFF
once TRBJ2-5 TRBV4-1 NA TGCGCCAGCAGCCAAGAGCGCACTCCGGGGACCCAGTACTTC CASSQERTPGTQYF
NA TRBJ2-3 TRBV7-7 TRBD2 TGTGCTAGCAGCTTGGGGCTAGCGGGAAGCACAGATACGCAGTATTTT CASSLGLAGSTDTQYF
few TRBJ1-6 TRBV12-3/TRBV12-4 NA TGTGCCAGCAGTTTGCGGGACTATTCACCCCTCCACTTT CASSLRDYSPLHF
once TRBJ1-1 TRBV21-1 NA TGTGCCAGCAGCAAATTCGGGACAGGGGTCCTCGACACTGAAGCTTTCTTT CASSKFGTGVLDTEAFF
NA TRBJ1-4 TRBV5-8 NA TGTGCCAGCAGCCGCCCGGGGAGGTTACGCGAAAAACTGTTTTTT CASSRPGRLREKLFF
NA TRBJ2-4 TRBV4-2 NA TGTGCCAGCAGCCAAGATGGTCAGAGACTAGCCAAAAACATTCAGTACTTC CASSQDGQRLAKNIQYF
NA TRBJ1-3 TRBV6-2/TRBV6-3 TRBD1 TGTGCCAGCAGTTACCTATTGGGACAGGAGACTGGAAACACCATATATTTT CASSYLLGQETGNTIYF
NA TRBJ2-3 TRBV28 TRBD2 TGTGCCAGCAGTCCAGGGTCCTACGGGGCTAGCGGTAGCACAGATACGCAGTATTTT CASSPGSYGASGSTDTQYF
NA TRBJ2-7 TRBV28 TRBD1 TGTGCCAGCAGGCGGCCGGGACAGCCCTACGAGCAGTACTTC CASRRPGQPYEQYF
few TRBJ2-5 TRBV3-1/TRBV3-2 TRBD2 TGTGCCAGCAGCCATTGGGGGGGAGGGTTTTTTCCCCAAGAGACCCAGTACTTC CASSHWGGGFFPQETQYF
NA TRBJ1-5 TRBV30 TRBD1 TGTGCCTGGAGTGGGGACAGGGGTCAGCCCCAGCATTTT CAWSGDRGQPQHF
NA TRBJ2-5 TRBV9 NA TGTGCCAGCAGCGTAGCTAGAACCGGCGGGGAGACCCAGTACTTC CASSVARTGGETQYF
NA TRBJ1-1 TRBV5-4 TRBD1 TGTGCCAGCAGCCAGGACAGGGGCACTGAAGCTTTCTTT CASSQDRGTEAFF
NA TRBJ1-2 TRBV5-1 TRBD1 TGCGCCAGCAGCCAGGGACAGTCTTTTGATGGCTACACCTTC CASSQGQSFDGYTF
NA TRBJ2-1 TRBV7-6 TRBD2 TGTGCCAGCAGCTTTGGACTAGGTGGCTCGTGGAATGAGCAGTTCTTC CASSFGLGGSWNEQFF
NA TRBJ2-3 TRBV9 TRBD2 TGTGCCAGCAGCGGAACTAGCGGGAGTTGGTCGGGAGATACGCAGTATTTT CASSGTSGSWSGDTQYF
NA TRBJ1-1 TRBV5-1 NA TGCGCCAGCAGCTCCCGAAAAAAAGTAGTCCGGAAAAAATACAGGGTAGTAACTGAAGCTTTCTTT CASSSRKKVVRKKYRVVTEAFF
NA TRBJ2-3 TRBV5-1 NA TGCGCCAGCAGCCCTAACACAGGCCTGCCAGATACGCAGTATTTT CASSPNTGLPDTQYF
NA TRBJ1-2 TRBV2 NA TGTGCCAGCAGGACAGACTGGCCCTATGGCTACACCTTC CASRTDWPYGYTF
NA TRBJ2-7 TRBV27 TRBD2 TGTGCCAGCAGTCCACTGCGGACTAGCGGGAGGTACCACGAGCAGTACTTC CASSPLRTSGRYHEQYF